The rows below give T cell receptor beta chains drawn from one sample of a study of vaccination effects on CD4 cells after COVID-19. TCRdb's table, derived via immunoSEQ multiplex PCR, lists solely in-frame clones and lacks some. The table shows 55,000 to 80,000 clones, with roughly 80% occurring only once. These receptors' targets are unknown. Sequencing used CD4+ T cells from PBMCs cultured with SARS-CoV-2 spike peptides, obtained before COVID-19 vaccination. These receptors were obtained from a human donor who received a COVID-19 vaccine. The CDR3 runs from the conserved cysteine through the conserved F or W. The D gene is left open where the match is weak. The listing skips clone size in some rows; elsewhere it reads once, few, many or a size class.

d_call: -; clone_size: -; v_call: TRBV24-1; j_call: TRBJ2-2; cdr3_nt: TGTGCCACCAGTGGGGCAGGGGTTGATATGGGCACCGGGGAGCTGTTTTTT; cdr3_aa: CATSGAGVDMGTGELFF
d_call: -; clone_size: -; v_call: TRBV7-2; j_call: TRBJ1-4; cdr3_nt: TGTGCCAGCAGCCCAGCCGGGACAACGGGTGAAAAACTGTTTTTT; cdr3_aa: CASSPAGTTGEKLFF
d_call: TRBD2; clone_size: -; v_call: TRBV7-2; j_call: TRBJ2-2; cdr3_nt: TGTGCCAGCAGCTTGGGGGGGGGAGCCGGGGAGCTGTTTTTT; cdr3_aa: CASSLGGGAGELFF
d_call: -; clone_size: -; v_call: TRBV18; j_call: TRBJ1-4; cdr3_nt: TGTGCCAGCTCACCCCGAGACGGTGCAACTAATGAAAAACTGTTTTTT; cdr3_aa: CASSPRDGATNEKLFF
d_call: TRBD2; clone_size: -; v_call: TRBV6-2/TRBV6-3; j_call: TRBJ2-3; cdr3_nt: TGTGCCAGCAGTGGCAAAGCTCCGGGGGGGCAAAGCACAGATACGCAGTATTTT; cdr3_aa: CASSGKAPGGQSTDTQYF
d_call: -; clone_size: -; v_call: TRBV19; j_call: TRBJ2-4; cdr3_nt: TGTGCCAGTAGTATTGGGGCTTCGGCCAAAAACATTCAGTACTTC; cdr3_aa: CASSIGASAKNIQYF
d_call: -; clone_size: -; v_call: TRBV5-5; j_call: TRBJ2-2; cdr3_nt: TGTGCCAGCAGCCAAGAGGACAGTCCCCCCGGGGAGCTGTTTTTT; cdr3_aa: CASSQEDSPPGELFF
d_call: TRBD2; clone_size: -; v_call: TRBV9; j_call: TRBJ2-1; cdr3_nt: TGTGCCAGCAGCGCTAGGGACAGGGGACTAGCGGGTTCTAGCAATGAGCAGTTCTTC; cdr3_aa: CASSARDRGLAGSSNEQFF
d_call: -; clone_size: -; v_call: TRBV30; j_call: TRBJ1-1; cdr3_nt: TGTGCCTGGAGTGTAACGAGACCCGCCCTGGGAGCTTTCTTT; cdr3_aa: CAWSVTRPALGAFF
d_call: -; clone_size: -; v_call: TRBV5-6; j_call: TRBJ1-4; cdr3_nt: TGTGCCAGCAGCTTAGTAGAAGGGGAAAAACTGTTTTTT; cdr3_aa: CASSLVEGEKLFF
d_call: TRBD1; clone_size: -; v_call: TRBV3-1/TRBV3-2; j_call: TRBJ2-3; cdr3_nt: TGTGCCAGCAGCCTTACGGGACAGAGCACAGATACGCAGTATTTT; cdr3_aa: CASSLTGQSTDTQYF
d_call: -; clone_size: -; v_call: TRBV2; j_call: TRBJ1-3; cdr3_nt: TGTGCCAGCAGTGTCTTCAAGGGGGTTGGAAACACCATATATTTT; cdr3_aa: CASSVFKGVGNTIYF
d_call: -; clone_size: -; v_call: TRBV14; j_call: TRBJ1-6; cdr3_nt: TGTGCCAGCAGCAGTACAGGGCTTTCACCCCTCCACTTT; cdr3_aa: CASSSTGLSPLHF
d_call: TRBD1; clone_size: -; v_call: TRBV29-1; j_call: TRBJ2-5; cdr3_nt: TGCAGCGCTGCTGGGACAGGGCAAGAGACCCAGTACTTC; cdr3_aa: CSAAGTGQETQYF
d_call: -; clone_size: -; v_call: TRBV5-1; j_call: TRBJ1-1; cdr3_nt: TGCGCCAGCAGCCCCGGGCGGGGTTACACTGAAGCTTTCTTT; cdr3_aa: CASSPGRGYTEAFF
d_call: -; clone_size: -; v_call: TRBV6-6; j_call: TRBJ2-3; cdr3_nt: TGTGCCAGCATAAGTTCTTGGGGGCAAAGCACAGATACGCAGTATTTT; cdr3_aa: CASISSWGQSTDTQYF
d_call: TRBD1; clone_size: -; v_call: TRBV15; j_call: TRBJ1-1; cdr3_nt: TGTGCCACCAGCTTTCGGACAGGGGGAGGAGGTGAAGCTTTCTTT; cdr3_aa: CATSFRTGGGGEAFF
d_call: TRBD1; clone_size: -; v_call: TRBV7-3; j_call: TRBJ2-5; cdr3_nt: TGTGCCAGCAGCTTAGGGAACAGGGGGAAAGAGACCCAGTACTTC; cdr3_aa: CASSLGNRGKETQYF
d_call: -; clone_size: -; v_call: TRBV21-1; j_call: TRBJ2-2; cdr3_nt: TGTGCCAGCAGCCCGCCGTACCGTGACAGGGTGTCCGGGGAGCTGTTTTTT; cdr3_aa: CASSPPYRDRVSGELFF
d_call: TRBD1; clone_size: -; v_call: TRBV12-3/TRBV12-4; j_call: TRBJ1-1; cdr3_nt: TGTGCCAGCAGTTCGCAGGGGGGCCCTGAAGCTTTCTTT; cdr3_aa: CASSSQGGPEAFF
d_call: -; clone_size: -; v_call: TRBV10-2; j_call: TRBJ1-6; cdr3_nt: TGCGCCAGCAGTCCAGGGAGTTCTTCACCCCTCCACTTT; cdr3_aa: CASSPGSSSPLHF
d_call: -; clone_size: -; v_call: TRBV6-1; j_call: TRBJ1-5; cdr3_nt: TGTGCCAGCAGTGACATGAATAGCAATCAGCCCCAGCATTTT; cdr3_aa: CASSDMNSNQPQHF
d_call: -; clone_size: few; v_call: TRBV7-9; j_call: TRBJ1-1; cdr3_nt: TGTGCCAGCAGCCCAAGAGACCGGAACACTGAAGCTTTCTTT; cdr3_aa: CASSPRDRNTEAFF
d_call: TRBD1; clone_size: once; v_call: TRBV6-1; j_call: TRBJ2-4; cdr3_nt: TGTGCCAGCAGTGAAGGCCTGACAGGGGTGGCCAAAAACATTCAGTACTTC; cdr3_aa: CASSEGLTGVAKNIQYF
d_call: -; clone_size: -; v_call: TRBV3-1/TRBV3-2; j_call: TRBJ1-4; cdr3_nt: TGTGCCAGCAGCCGAAGTTTCTGGGCTGAGTTCAATGAAAAACTGTTTTTT; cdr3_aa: CASSRSFWAEFNEKLFF
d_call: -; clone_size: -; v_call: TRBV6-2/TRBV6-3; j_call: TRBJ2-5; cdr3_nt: TGTGCCAGCAGTTACATAGGGTTCCAAGAGACCCAGTACTTC; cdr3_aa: CASSYIGFQETQYF
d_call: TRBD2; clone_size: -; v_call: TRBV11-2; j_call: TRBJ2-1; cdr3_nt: TGTGCCAGCAGCCAAAGCCGGACTAGTCTTACTGAGCAGTTCTTC; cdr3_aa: CASSQSRTSLTEQFF
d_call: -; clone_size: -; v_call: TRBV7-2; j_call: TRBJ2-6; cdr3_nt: TGTGCCAGCAATGAACCCCGAGGACTCGCAGCCTCTGGGGCCAACGTCCTGACTTTC; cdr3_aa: CASNEPRGLAASGANVLTF
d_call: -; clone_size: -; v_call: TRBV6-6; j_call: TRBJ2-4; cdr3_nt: TGTGCCAGCACAGCCAGCAACATTCAGTACTTC; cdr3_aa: CASTASNIQYF
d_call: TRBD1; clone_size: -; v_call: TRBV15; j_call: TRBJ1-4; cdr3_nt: TGTGCCACCAGCATACCCGGGACAGGGGTCGAAAAACTGTTTTTT; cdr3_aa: CATSIPGTGVEKLFF
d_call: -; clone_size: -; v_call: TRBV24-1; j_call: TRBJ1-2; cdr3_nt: TGTGCCACCAGTGATCCGGGTCGGTCCTATGGCTACACCTTC; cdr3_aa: CATSDPGRSYGYTF
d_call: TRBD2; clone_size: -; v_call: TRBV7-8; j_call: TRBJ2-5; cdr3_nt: TGTGCCAGCAGTCGACGGACTAGCGGGTCTACCGAGACCCAGTACTTC; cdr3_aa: CASSRRTSGSTETQYF
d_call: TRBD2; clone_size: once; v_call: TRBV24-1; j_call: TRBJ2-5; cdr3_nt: TGTGCCACCAGTAGCGGGGGGGCTCGAGAGACCCAGTACTTC; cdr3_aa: CATSSGGARETQYF
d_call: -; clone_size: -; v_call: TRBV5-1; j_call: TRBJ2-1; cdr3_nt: TGCGCCAGCAGTTTTCCTAGGGGGGGGAGTTACAATGAGCAGTTCTTC; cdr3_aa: CASSFPRGGSYNEQFF
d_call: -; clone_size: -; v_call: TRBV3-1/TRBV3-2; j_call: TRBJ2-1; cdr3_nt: TGTGCCAGCAGCCAAACTAGGGCCCTACCTGAGCAGTTCTTC; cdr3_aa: CASSQTRALPEQFF
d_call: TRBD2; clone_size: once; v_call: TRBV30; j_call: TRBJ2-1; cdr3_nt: TGTGCCTGGGCGGATCCTAGCGGGGGGGCCAATGAGCAGTTCTTC; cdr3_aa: CAWADPSGGANEQFF
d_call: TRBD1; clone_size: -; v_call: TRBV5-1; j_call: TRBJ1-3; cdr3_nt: TGCGCCAGCAGCCTGTCGACAGGGTCGGCAAACACCATATATTTT; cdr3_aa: CASSLSTGSANTIYF
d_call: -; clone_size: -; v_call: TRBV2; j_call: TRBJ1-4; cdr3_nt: TGTGCCAGCAGTGGGAACCAGAAACTGTTTTTT; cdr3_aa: CASSGNQKLFF
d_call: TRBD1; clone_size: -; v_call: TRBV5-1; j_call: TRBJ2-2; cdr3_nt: TGCGCCAGCAGCTTGAGCGAGGGGGCCCGGCGAGGCACCGGGGAGCTGTTTTTT; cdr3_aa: CASSLSEGARRGTGELFF
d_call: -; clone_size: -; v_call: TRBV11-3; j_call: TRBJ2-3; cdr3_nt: TGTGCCAGCAGCTTAGTCACTATTTCGGGGGGCCGGCCCACAGATACGCAGTATTTT; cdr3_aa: CASSLVTISGGRPTDTQYF
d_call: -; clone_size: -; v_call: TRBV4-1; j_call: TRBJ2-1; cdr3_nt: TGCGCCAGCAGCCACTCAGGAGGACAGAGCTCCTACAATGAGCAGTTCTTC; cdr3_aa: CASSHSGGQSSYNEQFF
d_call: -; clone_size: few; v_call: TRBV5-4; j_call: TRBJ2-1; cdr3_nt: TGTGCCAGCGGCCAGAGCACAAGCTCCTACAATGAGCAGTTCTTC; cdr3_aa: CASGQSTSSYNEQFF
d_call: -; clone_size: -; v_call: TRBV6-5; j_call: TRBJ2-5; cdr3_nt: TGTGCCAGCAGTCCCCGGGACCACCAAGAGACCCAGTACTTC; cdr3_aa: CASSPRDHQETQYF
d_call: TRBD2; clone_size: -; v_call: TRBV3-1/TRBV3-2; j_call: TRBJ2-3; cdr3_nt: TGTGCCAGCAGCCAAGATCTTGGGTCGGGGGGGCCGATTGATACGCAGTATTTT; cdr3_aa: CASSQDLGSGGPIDTQYF
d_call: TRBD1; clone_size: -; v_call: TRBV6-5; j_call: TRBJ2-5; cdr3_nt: TGTGCCAGCGGAGGACAGGGTGTGTTCGAGACCCAGTACTTC; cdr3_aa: CASGGQGVFETQYF
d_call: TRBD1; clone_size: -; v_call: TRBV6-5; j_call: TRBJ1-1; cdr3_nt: TGTGCCAGCAGGACAGGGCTGAACACTGAAGCTTTCTTT; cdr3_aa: CASRTGLNTEAFF
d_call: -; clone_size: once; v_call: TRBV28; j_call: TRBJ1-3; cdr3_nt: TGTGCCAGCACTCGGGACGACAGCTCTGGAAACACCATATATTTT; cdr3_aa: CASTRDDSSGNTIYF
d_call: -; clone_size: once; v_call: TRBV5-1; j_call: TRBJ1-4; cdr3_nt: TGCGCCAGCAGCCTTCAGGGCGGAAATGAAAAACTGTTTTTT; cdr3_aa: CASSLQGGNEKLFF
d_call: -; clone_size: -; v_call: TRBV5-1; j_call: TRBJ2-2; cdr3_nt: TGCGCCAGCAGCTCCGGTCCCGGGGCCGAGACCGGGGAGCTGTTTTTT; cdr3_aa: CASSSGPGAETGELFF
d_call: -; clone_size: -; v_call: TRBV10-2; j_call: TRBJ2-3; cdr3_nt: TGCGCCAGCAGAACAAACAGGGGCACAGATACGCAGTATTTT; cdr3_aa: CASRTNRGTDTQYF
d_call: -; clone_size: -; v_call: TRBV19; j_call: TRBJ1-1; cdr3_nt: TGTGCCAGTGGGCTTGGAGGGCTAGGCACTGAAGCTTTCTTT; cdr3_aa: CASGLGGLGTEAFF
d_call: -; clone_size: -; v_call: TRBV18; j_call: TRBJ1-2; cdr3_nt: TGTGCCAGCTCACCAGAATTACAGGGTAGGAGAGGCTACACCTTC; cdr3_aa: CASSPELQGRRGYTF
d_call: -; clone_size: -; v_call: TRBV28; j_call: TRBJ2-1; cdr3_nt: TGTGCCATCAAGGCCGTTTACAATGAGCAGTTCTTC; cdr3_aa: CAIKAVYNEQFF
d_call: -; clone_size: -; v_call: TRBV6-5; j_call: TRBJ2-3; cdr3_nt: TGTGCCAGCAGTTACTCGAACGAGCCGGATACGCAGTATTTT; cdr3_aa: CASSYSNEPDTQYF